This TCR beta chain emerged from a study of blood T cell repertoires in COVID-19. Assay: immunoSEQ multiplex PCR; the TCRdb copy retains only in-frame clones and omits some. The sample comprises about 430,000 clones, about 88% of which are singletons, and 1.4% to 1.5% rests with the top ten. Participants in the exposed group had met a COVID-19 case in the 2 weeks before joining the study. Per germline, CDR1 MNHEY and CDR2 SVGEGT. This CDR3 comprises 14 residues. Trimming removed 0 bases from V and 6 bases from J, with 6 bases in between. Material: PBMCs or T cells enriched from blood (not recorded which). This rearrangement joins TRBV6-2 or TRBV6-3 to TRBJ1-6, with D unresolved. The source of this sequence is a woman aged 18-29 years who had been exposed to COVID-19. CDR3: CASSYSPGNSPLHF. CDR3 coding DNA: TGTGCCAGCAGTTACTCTCCGGGTAATTCACCCCTCCACTTT.